These 10 T cell receptor beta chains were sequenced from one sample in a study of blood T cell repertoires in COVID-19. Data came from immunoSEQ multiplex PCR; TCRdb stores just in-frame clones and leaves some out. The sample records 300,000 to 400,000 clones, 80% to 90% being singletons. The sequenced sample was peripheral blood. All receptors come from a woman in her 50s who had recovered from COVID-19.

This rearrangement joins TRBV19 to TRBJ2-5; TRBD1 might be the D (6 bases). This CDR3 has 14 residues. The germline V and J ends were trimmed by 5 bases and 3 bases, with 13 bases remaining between them. CDR1 LNHDA and CDR2 SQIVND come from the germline V gene (reference sequence). CDR3 loop: CASSSGTQEETQYF. CDR3 in DNA: TGTGCCAGTAGTTCGGGGACACAAGAAGAGACCCAGTACTTC.

V gene TRBV5-8 combines with J gene TRBJ2-6; no reliable D call. CDR1 and CDR2 (germline): SGHTS, YDEGEE. CDR3 length: 13 amino acids. V was pared by 4 bases and J by 4 bases, with 6 bases between. CDR3 amino acids: CASSLFGANVLTF. The DNA of the CDR3 is TGTGCCAGCAGCCTTTTCGGGGCCAACGTCCTGACTTTC.

The chain joins TRBV5-3 to TRBJ1-2, with TRBD1 identical over 9 bases. TRBV5-3 is sorted into the ORF group, with uncertain function. Unmatched junction bases numbered 3, after V lost 0 bases and J lost 6 bases. The CDR3 extends over 14 amino acids. CDR3 DNA sequence: TGTGCCAGAAGCTTGGGGACAGGGGACCATGGCTACACCTTC. This gives the protein CARSLGTGDHGYTF.

This sequence joins TRBV7-2 and TRBJ2-1; TRBD1 might be the D (6 bases). The ends were cut back, 4 bases at V and 7 bases at J, with 11 bases in the middle. Germline lookup yields CDR1 SGHTA and CDR2 FQGNSA. This CDR3 has 13 amino acids. The CDR3 is CASSSRGTNEQFF. The CDR3 DNA sequence: TGTGCCAGCAGCTCCAGGGGTACGAATGAGCAGTTCTTC.

The chain joins TRBV6-2 or TRBV6-3 to TRBJ2-7, with 7 bases aligning to TRBD1. Germline V gives CDR1 MNHEY, CDR2 SVGEGT. Germline trimming cut 5 bases from V and 3 bases from J; bases unmatched to any gene: 7. The CDR3 length is 14 residues. CDR3 DNA sequence: TGTGCCAGCAGTCTAGAGGGGGCCATCTACGAGCAGTACTTC. Translation gives CASSLEGAIYEQYF.

The chain joins TRBV30 to TRBJ1-3; D remains unclear. The germline V gene has CDR1 GTSNPN and CDR2 SVGIG (reference sequence). The CDR3 length is 13 residues. The ends were cut back, 3 bases at V and 2 bases at J, with 8 bases in the middle. The CDR3 DNA reads as TGTGCCTGGAGCTCGGGAGCTGGAAACACCATATATTTT. Protein sequence: CAWSSGAGNTIYF. The full variable domain, with the rest looked up from reference TRBV30 and TRBJ1-3, is SQTIHQWPATLVQPVGSPLSLECTVEGTSNPNLYWYRQAAGRGLQLLFYSVGIGQISSEVPQNLSASRPQDRQFILSSKKLLLSDSGFYLCAWSSGAGNTIYFGEGSWLTVV.

The chain joins TRBV21-1 to TRBJ1-2. TRBV21-1 is listed as a pseudogene. The CDR3 extends over 13 amino acids. The CDR3, as DNA: TGTGCCAGCAGCAGGGGAGGTAGGTTTGGCTACACCTTC. It specifies CASSRGGRFGYTF.

V is TRBV11-2 and J is TRBJ2-1; D is possibly TRBD1 (6 bases). The CDR3 is made up of 14 amino acids. Deletions cut 1 base from V and 9 bases from J, with 13 bases between. The germline gives CDR1 SGHAT, CDR2 FQNNGV. CDR3 coding DNA: TGTGCCAGCAGCTTAGCGGTGGGGGCGGGTGAGCAGTTCTTC. This codes for CASSLAVGAGEQFF.

This clone was seen just once. This rearrangement joins TRBV18 to TRBJ2-1, with D perhaps matching TRBD2 (6 bases). CDR3 length: 12 amino acids. Trimming pared 4 bases from V and 10 bases from J, leaving 11 bases between. In germline, CDR1 is KGHSH, CDR2 LQKENI. CDR3 nucleotides: TGTGCCAGCTCACGCGGGGAAGGGGAGCAGTTCTTC. The encoded protein is CASSRGEGEQFF.

To note about this clone: Other nucleotide sequences from this sample produce the same CDR3. The chain carries TRBV7-2 and TRBJ2-1; 11 nucleotides agree with TRBD2. The length of the CDR3 is 14 residues. Germline V CDR1 and CDR2: SGHTA, FQGNSA. After removal of 3 bases from V and 5 bases from J, the junction contained 0 bases not matched to a gene. The CDR3 nucleotides read TGTGCCAGCAGCTTTAGCGGGGGGGACAATGAGCAGTTCTTC. Encoded protein: CASSFSGGDNEQFF.